This T cell receptor beta chain appears in the sequencing data of a study of identical twins. TCRdb re-called the 5' RACE reads with MiXCR, one entry per CDR3 protein. The sample comprises 500,000 or so distinct CDR3 sequences, 13% to 15% of which are singletons, and about 0.52% rests with the top ten. The CDR3 loop spans 13 amino acids. V gave up 6 bases and J gave up 10 bases; unmatched junction bases: 9. The V gene's germline CDR1 is SQVTM and CDR2 ANQGSEA. Study-wide results and limits: Memory repertoires lacked the insertion deficit that abundant cord blood beta clonotypes showed. Out-of-frame beta sequences exhibited a weaker degree of excess twin sharing.

This clonotype was detected a few times. Its cognate antigen is unknown. This same sample was also part of a study on yellow fever vaccine responses in identical twins.

This TCR was sampled from a woman under 30 in good health. V is TRBV29-1 and J is TRBJ2-1; 10 nucleotides match TRBD1. The specimen was CD4+ T cells sorted from blood. CDR3 in DNA: TGCAGCGTCAACCGGGACAGGGGACGGGAGCAGTTCTTC. Translated, it gives CSVNRDRGREQFF.